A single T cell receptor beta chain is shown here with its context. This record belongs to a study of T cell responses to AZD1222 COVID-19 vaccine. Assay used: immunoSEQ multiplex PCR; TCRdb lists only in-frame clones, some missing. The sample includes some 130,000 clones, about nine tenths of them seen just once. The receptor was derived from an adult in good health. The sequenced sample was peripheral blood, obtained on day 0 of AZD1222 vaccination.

The CDR3 is CASSLIGKGDQPQHF. CDR3 bases: TGTGCCAGCAGTTTAATAGGTAAAGGGGATCAGCCCCAGCATTTT. The chain links TRBV28 to TRBJ1-5; tentatively, D is TRBD1 (5 bases). V was trimmed by 2 bases and J by 5 bases, leaving 13 bases between them. Per the germline V gene, CDR1 is MDHEN and CDR2 is SYDVKM. The CDR3 length is 15 residues. Combining the CDR3 with reference TRBV28 and TRBJ1-5 gives the whole variable domain DVKVTQSSRYLVKRTGEKVFLECVQDMDHENMFWYRQDPGLGLRLIYFSYDVKMKEKGDIPEGYSVSREKKERFSLILESASTNQTSMYLCASSLIGKGDQPQHFGDGTRLSIL.